The present TCR beta chain was sequenced within a study of shared clonotypes between healthy human individuals. Study background: Every donor yielded three CD4 naive, three CD4 memory, two CD8 naive and one CD8 memory plate. The study's findings and limits: Several donors showed sharing of approximately 5% of naive CD4 clonotypes. Generally, estimated richness proved larger in naive subsets than it did in memory subsets.

Sequenced by immunoSEQ multiplex PCR; TCRdb stores in-frame clones only, minus some. This sample yields 190,000 or so clones, of which 65% to 80% are seen a single time; 10% belongs to the top ten. Concerning this clone itself: Its cognate antigen is unknown.

The specimen sequenced was memory CD4+ T cells sorted from blood. The subset here: CD45RA-negative fraction. The TCR originated in a man under 40 in good health.

In nucleotides, the CDR3 is TGTGCCAGCAGCCTAGCGGCCTACGAGCAGTACTTC. It translates to CASSLAAYEQYF. The chain has TRBV2 and TRBJ2-7, with TRBD2 identical over 7 bases. The CDR3 consists of 12 residues. The trim removed 6 bases at V and 2 bases at J, leaving 1 base unmatched. Germline V lookup: CDR1 SNHLY, CDR2 FYNNEI.